This passage covers 8 T cell receptor beta chains from one sample sequenced in a study of response to subunit inactivated influenza vaccine. TCRdb called the RT-PCR reads again in MiXCR, with one record for every CDR3 protein. The sample has approximately 500,000 distinct CDR3 sequences, 14% seen once; the top ten hold 11%. The starting material was PBMCs from blood, obtained 12 days after vaccination. The receptors here all came from a man aged 45-60 years who received an inactivated influenza vaccine.

This clonotype has just a few counts. In nucleotides, the CDR3 is TGCGCCAGCAAACGAGACAGGGGAAGATCACCCCTCCACTTT. Amino acid sequence: CASKRDRGRSPLHF. The rearrangement links TRBV5-1 to TRBJ1-6; the match to TRBD1 covers 8 bases. This CDR3 region has 14 residues. The V gene end was trimmed by 6 bases and the J gene end by 10 bases; junction bases not matched to a gene: 9. CDR1 SGHRS and CDR2 YFSETQ come from the germline V gene.

This sequence joins TRBV28 and TRBJ2-3, with TRBD1 identical over 9 bases. This CDR3 comprises 14 residues. Germline V gene sequence: CDR1 MDHEN, CDR2 SYDVKM. V shed 2 bases, J shed 5 bases, and the junction held 2 bases outside the gene matches. The CDR3 coding sequence is TGTGCCAGCAGTTTAGACAGGGGGGAAGATACGCAGTATTTT. It codes for CASSLDRGEDTQYF.

This clonotype came up many times. The chain couples TRBV7-2 to TRBJ2-2; D is possibly TRBD1 (6 bases). The CDR3 runs 16 residues. The germline CDR1 and CDR2 sequences are SGHTA and FQGNSA. V was trimmed by 5 bases and J by 1 base, leaving 14 bases between them. For the CDR3, the DNA is TGTGCCAGCAGCCCTCTAGACAGGATGAACACCGGGGAGCTGTTTTTT. Residues: CASSPLDRMNTGELFF.

For this clonotype: Germline is not matched at one junction end, which may reflect a read error. This sequence joins TRBV20-1 and TRBJ2-1; 7 bases fit TRBD2. This CDR3 spans 15 amino acids. Germline-derived CDR1 and CDR2 are DFQATT and SNEGSKA (reference sequence). The CDR3 DNA reads as TGCAGTGCTACGCCCTCTAGCGGTAGCTACCATGAGCAGTTCTTC. It is translated as CSATPSSGSYHEQFF.

The V call is TRBV9, the J call TRBJ1-2; no definite D call. V was trimmed by 0 bases and J by 5 bases, leaving 8 bases between them. This CDR3 is built from 13 residues. The germline gives CDR1 SGDLS, CDR2 YYNGEE. CDR3: CASSVASDYGYTF. Here the CDR3 DNA reads TGTGCCAGCAGCGTAGCGTCTGATTATGGCTACACCTTC.

This clonotype was detected a few times. The chain links TRBV5-1 to TRBJ2-3; 7 nucleotides agree with TRBD2. Per germline, CDR1 SGHRS and CDR2 YFSETQ. There are 17 residues in the CDR3. The J segment lost 1 base and the V segment lost 1 base, leaving 9 bases of the junction unmatched. CDR3 nucleotide sequence: TGCGCCAGCAGCTTGATGGGCGGCGGGAGAGGCACAGATACGCAGTATTTT. The encoded protein is CASSLMGGGRGTDTQYF.

The chain has TRBV29-1 and TRBJ1-1, with 10 nucleotides matching TRBD1. The germline V gene has CDR1 SQVTM and CDR2 ANQGSEA. V was clipped by 7 bases and J by 0 bases; unmatched bases: 11. The CDR3 sequence is 16 residues long. CDR3 loop: CSANRQGARMNTEAFF. The CDR3 DNA reads as TGCAGCGCAAATCGACAGGGGGCCCGAATGAACACTGAAGCTTTCTTT. Supplemented by reference TRBV29-1 and TRBJ1-1, the full variable domain reads SAVISQKPSRDICQRGTSLTIQCQVDSQVTMMFWYRQQPGQSLTLIATANQGSEATYESGFVIDKFPISRPNLTFSTLTVSNMSPEDSSIYLCSANRQGARMNTEAFFGQGTRLTVV.

In its sample, this clonotype was seen a few times. The J gene is TRBJ2-4, the V gene TRBV6-2 or TRBV6-3; D gene uncertain. The CDR3 sequence is 14 residues long. The V gene lost 5 bases and the J gene lost 0 bases, with 8 bases spanning the gap. Germline V gene sequence: CDR1 MNHEY, CDR2 SVGEGT. The CDR3 here is CASSGQLAKNIQYF. In DNA, the CDR3 is TGTGCCAGCAGTGGGCAGTTAGCCAAAAACATTCAGTACTTC.